Below are 6 T cell receptor beta chains sequenced from a single sample in a study of siplizumab effects on memory and regulatory T cells (dated 2019 in TCRdb). The method was the immunoSEQ multiplex PCR assay. TCRdb's version of the immuneACCESS table is confined to in-frame rearrangements and falls short of the full clone set. An unresolved V gene accounts for under half of the shortfall where checked; the remainder is of unknown origin. The sample includes 100,000 or so clones, with 85% to 95% observed a single time. Around 12% of the sample is taken by the ten largest. Sequencing was done on a sample of non-Treg CD4+ T cells sorted from blood. The cell subset or site tag for this specimen amounts to: FACS-sorted unstimulated CD4+ non-regulatory T cells. The receptors shown here come from a human donor in good health.

This chain connects TRBV27 to TRBJ2-1; 7 bases line up with TRBD1. The CDR3 runs to 15 residues. Germline lookup yields CDR1 MNHEY and CDR2 SMNVEV (reference sequence). Unmatched junction bases numbered 8, after V lost 5 bases and J lost 4 bases. Written as DNA, the CDR3 is TGTGCCAGCAGTATGGGACAGCCTCGATACAATGAGCAGTTCTTC. Amino acids: CASSMGQPRYNEQFF.

This clone was observed a single time. The genes are TRBV5-5 and TRBJ2-1; 11 bases fit TRBD2. Germline V gives CDR1 SGHKS, CDR2 YYEKEE (reference sequence). V was pared by 4 bases and J by 7 bases, with 10 bases of the junction left unmatched. The CDR3 is 16 residues long. CDR3 sequence: CASSPHTSGSGNEQFF. The CDR3 nucleotides are TGTGCCAGCAGCCCCCACACTAGCGGGAGTGGAAATGAGCAGTTCTTC.

The chain joins TRBV29-1 to TRBJ2-1; TRBD1 aligns across 12 bases. Germline CDR1 reads SQVTM; CDR2 reads ANQGSEA. This CDR3 is built from 17 residues. V trimming: 8 bases; J trimming: 6 bases; junction bases outside the gene matches: 17. This chain's CDR3 is CSCAAPPGQGAVNEQFF. The CDR3 DNA reads TGCAGCTGTGCCGCGCCACCGGGACAGGGGGCGGTCAATGAGCAGTTCTTC.

The chain combines TRBV10-1 with TRBJ2-3; TRBD1 might be the D (5 bases). V shed 4 bases and J shed 2 bases, with 16 bases lying between them. This CDR3 is 16 amino acids long. CDR1 is WNHNN, CDR2 SYGVQD, per germline (reference sequence). CDR3 amino acids: CASSGSDTSITDTQYF. The DNA of the CDR3 is TGCGCCAGCAGTGGATCGGACACCAGCATCACAGATACGCAGTATTTT.

The J gene is TRBJ2-3, the V gene TRBV5-4; a weak D match, TRBD2 (6 bases). The CDR3 is 14 residues long. Deletions cut 2 bases from V and 0 bases from J, with 7 bases between. Germline V gene lookup returns CDR1 SGHNT and CDR2 YYREEE (reference sequence). CDR3 DNA: TGTGCCAGCAGCTTTACTAGCAGCACAGATACGCAGTATTTT. Translated: CASSFTSSTDTQYF.

The CDR3 is CASSRTGGNEKLFF. Written as DNA, the CDR3 is TGTGCCAGCAGCCGGACAGGGGGGAATGAAAAACTGTTTTTT. The chain is built from TRBV7-9 and TRBJ1-4; 10 bases match TRBD1. Trimming cost V 5 bases and J 5 bases; bases outside gene matches: 2. Germline V gene data show CDR1 as SEHNR and CDR2 as FQNEAQ (reference sequence). This CDR3 has 14 residues.